Listed below are T cell receptor beta chains from one sample, sequenced in a study of blood T cell repertoires in COVID-19. Produced via immunoSEQ multiplex PCR; TCRdb's table is partial and in-frame only. The sample yields roughly 160,000 clones, around nine tenths seen once. The sequencing input was peripheral blood. Receptors originate from a man aged 60 to 69 with COVID-19, enrolled during active disease. Each CDR3 is given with its conserved first and last residue. A D gene is named only where the DNA matches it firmly. Expanded clones are given a class, and other clones once, few, many or no size at all.

V: TRBV6-5; size: few; length: 14; D: .; J: TRBJ2-2; CDR3: CASSYSRDTGELFF; DNA: TGTGCCAGCAGTTATTCAAGAGACACCGGGGAGCTGTTTTTT
V: TRBV6-5; size: .; length: 12; D: TRBD1; J: TRBJ1-2; CDR3: CASRQGDAIYTF; DNA: TGTGCCAGCAGGCAGGGGGATGCTATCTACACCTTC
V: TRBV6-5; size: .; length: 13; D: .; J: TRBJ1-5; CDR3: CASTKTSGQPQHF; DNA: TGTGCCAGCACCAAAACTTCGGGTCAGCCCCAGCATTTT
V: TRBV28; size: .; length: 14; D: TRBD2; J: TRBJ2-7; CDR3: CASRTGTSSYEQYF; DNA: TGTGCCAGCAGAACCGGGACTAGTTCCTACGAGCAGTACTTC
V: TRBV9; size: .; length: 15; D: TRBD1; J: TRBJ1-1; CDR3: CASSSFDREFGEAFF; DNA: TGTGCCAGCAGCTCCTTCGACAGGGAATTCGGTGAAGCTTTCTTT
V: TRBV28; size: .; length: 15; D: .; J: TRBJ2-7; CDR3: CASRVTSPPNYEQYF; DNA: TGTGCCAGCAGGGTTACTAGTCCGCCCAACTACGAGCAGTACTTC
V: TRBV18; size: .; length: 15; D: .; J: TRBJ2-3; CDR3: CASSNDRSSTDTQYF; DNA: TGTGCCAGCTCAAATGACAGGTCCAGCACAGATACGCAGTATTTT
V: TRBV5-1; size: .; length: 16; D: .; J: TRBJ2-7; CDR3: CASRKGSGTTSYEQYF; DNA: TGCGCCAGCAGGAAAGGGTCCGGGACAACTTCCTACGAGCAGTACTTC
V: TRBV11-2; size: .; length: 14; D: TRBD1; J: TRBJ1-1; CDR3: CASRNEQGGTEAFF; DNA: TGTGCCAGCAGGAACGAACAGGGGGGTACTGAAGCTTTCTTT
V: TRBV10-1; size: few; length: 13; D: .; J: TRBJ1-5; CDR3: CASSEGHLGPQHF; DNA: TGCGCCAGCAGTGAGGGACACCTAGGGCCCCAGCATTTT
V: TRBV19; size: .; length: 15; D: .; J: TRBJ1-5; CDR3: CASSIDPTFRQPQHF; DNA: TGTGCCAGTAGTATAGATCCGACATTCCGGCAGCCCCAGCATTTT
V: TRBV18; size: .; length: 15; D: .; J: TRBJ2-3; CDR3: CASSRQDAYTDTQYF; DNA: TGTGCCAGCTCTCGACAGGACGCCTACACAGATACGCAGTATTTT
V: TRBV2; size: many; length: 14; D: .; J: TRBJ1-2; CDR3: CASINLLTSTGYTF; DNA: TGTGCCAGCATCAACCTCCTCACCTCTACCGGCTACACCTTC
V: TRBV2; size: .; length: 16; D: .; J: TRBJ2-1; CDR3: CASSELALSSYNEQFF; DNA: TGTGCCAGCAGTGAACTAGCGCTGAGCTCCTACAATGAGCAGTTCTTC
V: TRBV7-6; size: .; length: 14; D: .; J: TRBJ2-3; CDR3: CASSRDSYTDTQYF; DNA: TGTGCCAGCAGTCGGGACTCCTACACAGATACGCAGTATTTT
V: TRBV6-5; size: .; length: 15; D: TRBD2; J: TRBJ2-1; CDR3: CASSYGGLAGDEQFF; DNA: TGTGCCAGCAGTTACGGGGGGCTAGCGGGGGATGAGCAGTTCTTC
V: TRBV25-1; size: .; length: 13; D: TRBD1; J: TRBJ1-2; CDR3: CASSETGDYGYTF; DNA: TGTGCCAGCAGTGAGACAGGGGACTATGGCTACACCTTC
V: TRBV7-9; size: once; length: 14; D: TRBD1; J: TRBJ1-6; CDR3: CASGPGQSNSPLHF; DNA: TGTGCCAGCGGACCGGGACAGAGTAATTCACCCCTCCACTTT
V: TRBV7-3; size: .; length: 16; D: .; J: TRBJ2-2; CDR3: CASSSGGTLNTGELFF; DNA: TGTGCCAGCAGCTCCGGCGGGACTCTGAACACCGGGGAGCTGTTTTTT
V: TRBV30; size: few; length: 14; D: TRBD1; J: TRBJ1-2; CDR3: CAWTRTGGLDGYTF; DNA: TGTGCCTGGACTCGGACAGGGGGGTTGGATGGCTACACCTTC
V: TRBV30; size: .; length: 14; D: .; J: TRBJ1-1; CDR3: CAGLPTGMGTEAFF; DNA: TGTGCCGGCCTACCTACAGGGATGGGAACTGAAGCTTTCTTT
V: TRBV10-3; size: .; length: 13; D: .; J: TRBJ1-1; CDR3: CAISLDGNTEAFF; DNA: TGTGCCATCAGCCTAGATGGGAACACTGAAGCTTTCTTT
V: TRBV24-1; size: .; length: 15; D: .; J: TRBJ2-7; CDR3: CATSDPRGPHYEQYF; DNA: TGTGCCACCAGTGATCCGCGGGGCCCTCACTACGAGCAGTACTTC
V: TRBV7-2; size: .; length: 13; D: TRBD1; J: TRBJ1-2; CDR3: CASSWDRGNGYTF; DNA: TGTGCCAGCAGCTGGGACAGGGGGAATGGCTACACCTTC
V: TRBV9; size: .; length: 14; D: TRBD1; J: TRBJ2-3; CDR3: CASSPRTGRRTQYF; DNA: TGTGCCAGCAGCCCCCGGACAGGACGACGGACGCAGTATTTT
V: TRBV27; size: .; length: 12; D: TRBD1; J: TRBJ2-7; CDR3: CASGRGPGEQYF; DNA: TGTGCCAGCGGCAGGGGGCCTGGAGAGCAGTACTTC
V: TRBV6-2/TRBV6-3; size: .; length: 17; D: TRBD2; J: TRBJ2-7; CDR3: CASSYKFAGGPPNEQYF; DNA: TGTGCCAGCAGTTACAAGTTCGCGGGAGGGCCTCCAAACGAGCAGTACTTC
V: TRBV6-2/TRBV6-3; size: .; length: 14; D: .; J: TRBJ1-5; CDR3: CASSFQGGNQPQHF; DNA: TGTGCCAGCAGTTTCCAGGGTGGCAATCAGCCCCAGCATTTT
V: TRBV7-8; size: .; length: 16; D: TRBD1; J: TRBJ2-7; CDR3: CASSSLAGQGLGEQYF; DNA: TGTGCCAGCAGCTCACTGGCCGGACAGGGGCTTGGCGAGCAGTACTTC
V: TRBV5-4; size: .; length: 16; D: TRBD2; J: TRBJ2-3; CDR3: CASSLGLRERRDTQYF; DNA: TGTGCCAGCAGCTTGGGCTTGCGGGAGAGGCGGGATACGCAGTATTTT
V: TRBV6-2/TRBV6-3; size: .; length: 15; D: TRBD2; J: TRBJ2-1; CDR3: CASSYSRGARNEQFF; DNA: TGTGCCAGCAGTTACTCGCGGGGGGCTAGGAATGAGCAGTTCTTC